The T cell receptor beta chain under discussion was sequenced for a study of shared clonotypes between healthy human individuals (dated by TCRdb to between 2020 and 2021). Study-level background: The cohort comprised a couple of women and a few men aged 18 to 49 years. For each donor, CD4 naive and CD4 memory were each run on three plates, CD8 naive on two plates, and CD8 memory on one plate. Per donor, leukapheresis produced somewhere between about 0.9 and 10 billion PBMCs. The study deeply sequenced blood TCR repertoires of about five healthy adults to estimate repertoire size and the extent of clonotype sharing between individuals. To increase sequencing depth and limit assay-specific biases, different laboratories used diverse techniques to prepare libraries and sequence TCR repertoires. The full study reports these points: Even with the large sequencing depth, rarefaction of the sorted-subset datasets indicated that sequencing was incomplete. Sampling was restricted to blood, and TCR repertoires in tissues likely differ from the TCR repertoires found in blood. Based on pairwise subsampling, the degree of clonotype sharing among donors was expected to be affected by sequencing depth. When several donors were compared, the shared fraction of clonotypes was around 4.6% for naive CD4, approximately 3.3% for naive CD8, 2% to 2.5% for memory CD4, and 0.4% for memory CD8. Compared with non-shared clonotypes, clonotypes shared by all four sorted-subset donors had higher generation probabilities. Because the study included only a small number of donors, the genetic and exposure-history diversity represented was limited. Larger estimated clonotype richness was generally found for naive subsets than for memory subsets.

On this clone: Its target antigen remains unknown. No base-level quality is on record; no much larger clone is a single base apart.

The donors were healthy, HIV-negative adults who had no recently reported acute infections or vaccinations. Every donor was a Caucasian adult residing in Nashville, Tennessee, USA. CD4+ T cells were enriched by magnetic negative selection, after which naive cells were positively selected on CD45RA and the negative fraction was taken as the memory subset. After blood collection by leukapheresis, PBMCs were isolated using Ficoll-Histopaque density gradient centrifugation and then cryopreserved in the vapor phase of liquid nitrogen. Purity and quantity of every magnetically sorted T cell population were checked by analytical flow cytometry. Each sorted fraction had its genomic DNA isolated and then quantified by UV absorbance on a Nanodrop 2000c. TCR CDR3 regions were amplified from genomic DNA by multiplex PCR using the deep immunoSEQ assay. Extracted genomic DNA from each cell subset was distributed evenly across all wells of several immunoSEQ 96-well plates, and each plate was treated as a replicate. For sorted subsets, approximately 190 ng genomic DNA, equal to 30,000 to 35,000 T cell genomes, was loaded into each replicate PCR. Purified libraries were quantified with a Qubit 3.0 fluorometer, sized on a Bioanalyzer 2100, and re-quantified with the KAPA Library Quantification kit. Every immunoSEQ 96-well plate was sequenced on a separate single-read 150-cycle Illumina NextSeq 550 flow cell. In the original analysis: The immunoSEQ output contained only junctional sequences without quality scores, so filtering could not match that applied to full-length reads. Sequences were annotated with PyIR, a Python wrapper for IgBLAST v1.9, using IMGT germline references to assign V/J genes and CDR3. Reads with weak V/J assignments (E-value above 1e-6), missing CDR3, stop codons, out-of-frame junctions, or ambiguous translated residues were removed. V3J clonotypes were defined as sequences sharing an identical inferred V gene, J gene, and CDR3 amino acid sequence. To compute the percentage overlap between repertoires, the number of shared unique clonotypes was divided by the size of the smaller repertoire. Richness of each repertoire was evaluated using RTK rarefaction, the Chao1 estimator, and Recon v2.1 estimates of unobserved clonotypes. OLGA was used to compute generation probabilities for all TCRbeta clonotypes that the gDNA method yielded from a few donors. Sourced from immuneACCESS, this table was stored by TCRdb with only in-frame sequences that have V and J called. A share of the clones is absent; for the studies checked, an unresolved V gene accounts for under half, and the remainder has no known explanation. D and trimming were read from the DNA, whereas the V and J calls and clone size are those reported in that table. This sample comprises 2 million to 2.5 million clones, roughly 93% of them detected only once. The ten largest clonotypes hold under 0.45% of the sample.

CDR1 SQVTM and CDR2 ANQGSEA are derived from the germline V gene. The CDR3, cysteine through phenylalanine, is 14 amino acids long. Only the CDR3 region is kept as DNA, spanning 42 bases read in frame from base 1. V drops 7 bases and J drops 1 base, leaving 13 bases in between. The receptor chain draws on TRBV29-1 and TRBJ2-2, with TRBD1 as a weak D call on 5 bases. This sequence originates from a young man in good health. Some clones in this sample may be carry-over from other donors' samples. The sample taken for sequencing was naive CD4+ T cells from PBMCs. This specimen's cell subset or site label, interpreted: CD45RA+ positively selected. The DNA sequence is given as TGCAGCGGCAAGTCCGGACAGAACACCGGGGAGCTGTTTTTT. The translation is CSGKSGQNTGELFF.